Included here is one T cell receptor beta chain sequence, with context. This entry belongs to a study of T cells of healthy individuals. MiXCR, run by TCRdb on the 5' RACE reads, gives a single entry per CDR3 protein. The sample yields about 96,000 distinct CDR3 sequences, approximately 18% seen once. The CDR3 covers 12 residues. V was clipped by 5 bases and J by 7 bases; unmatched bases: 2. CDR1 and CDR2 from the germline V gene are SGHVS and FQNEAQ. The receptor comes from a human donor in good health. The chain carries TRBV7-8 and TRBJ2-4; 7 positions match TRBD2. Here the CDR3 DNA reads TGTGCCAGCAGCGGGGAGGGGAACATTCAGTACTTC. Residues: CASSGEGNIQYF.